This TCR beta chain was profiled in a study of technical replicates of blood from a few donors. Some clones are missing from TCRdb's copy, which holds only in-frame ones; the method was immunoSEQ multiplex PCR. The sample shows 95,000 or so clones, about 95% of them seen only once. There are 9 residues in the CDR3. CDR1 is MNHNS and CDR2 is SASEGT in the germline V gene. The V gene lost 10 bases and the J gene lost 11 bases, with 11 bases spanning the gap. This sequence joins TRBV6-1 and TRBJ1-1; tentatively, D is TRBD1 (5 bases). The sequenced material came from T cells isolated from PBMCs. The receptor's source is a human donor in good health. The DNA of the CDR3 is TGTGCCACCTCCCGGGGGGCTTTCTTT. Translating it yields CATSRGAFF.